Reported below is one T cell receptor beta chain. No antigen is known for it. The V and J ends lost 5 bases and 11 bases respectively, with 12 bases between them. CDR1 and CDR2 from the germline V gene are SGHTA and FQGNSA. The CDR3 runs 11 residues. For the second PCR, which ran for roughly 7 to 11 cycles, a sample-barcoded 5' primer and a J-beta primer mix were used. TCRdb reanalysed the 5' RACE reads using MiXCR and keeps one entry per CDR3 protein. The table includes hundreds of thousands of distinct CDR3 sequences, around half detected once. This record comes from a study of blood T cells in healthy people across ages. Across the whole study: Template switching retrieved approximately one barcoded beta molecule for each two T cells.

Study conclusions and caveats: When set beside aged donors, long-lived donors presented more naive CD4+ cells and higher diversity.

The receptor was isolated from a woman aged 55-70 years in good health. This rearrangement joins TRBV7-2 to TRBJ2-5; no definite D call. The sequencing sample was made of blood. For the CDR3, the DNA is TGTGCCAGCAGCCGGACCTACGCGCAGTACTTC. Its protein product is CASSRTYAQYF.